This passage covers 32 T cell receptor gamma chains from one sample sequenced in a study of human gamma delta and Vdelta1 T cells. These TCRs' antigens remain unknown. TCRdb re-analyzed the PCR reads via CATT. The sample lists some 5,000 gamma-chain clones; more than 30% were seen once. Sequenced material: Vdelta1 gamma-delta T cells from blood grown in culture (DOT cells). Receptors were obtained from a human donor in good health.

This clone was counted a few times. The chain links TRGV9 to TRGJP1. Germline CDR1 is GITISATS and CDR2 is ISYDGTV (reference sequence). Losses at the gene ends were 1 base for V and 0 bases for J; bases not matched to a gene: 5. The CDR3 consists of 16 residues. The CDR3 coding sequence is TGTGCCTTGTGGGAGGTCCGCGATACCACTGGTTGGTTCAAGATATTT. Translated, it gives CALWEVRDTTGWFKIF.

This clone showed up just a few times. The chain is built from TRGV8 and TRGJP1. V dropped 3 bases and J dropped 0; count of bases not matched to a gene: 4. Germline loops: CDR1 VENAVY, CDR2 YDSYNSRV. This CDR3 has 15 residues. The CDR3, as DNA: TGTGCCACCTGGGATCCATATACCACTGGTTGGTTCAAGATATTT. Translated: CATWDPYTTGWFKIF.

The V call is TRGV9, the J call TRGJ1 or TRGJ2. The CDR3 length is 14 residues. J gave up 4 bases and V 2 bases, and 8 bases lay outside the gene matches. Germline values: CDR1 GITISATS, CDR2 ISYDGTV (reference sequence). CDR3 loop: CALWEASKYYKKLF. CDR3 DNA: TGTGCCTTGTGGGAGGCTTCCAAGTATTATAAGAAACTCTTT.

This clone was seen a single time. The chain is built from TRGV4 and TRGJ1 or TRGJ2. This CDR3 is built from 16 residues. In germline, CDR1 is EGSTGY, CDR2 YDSYTSSV. With 0 bases clipped from V and 0 bases from J, the junction kept 8 bases outside the gene matches. The CDR3 coding sequence is TGTGCCACCTGGGATGGGCTCCCCCGGAATTATTATAAGAAACTCTTT. Translating it yields CATWDGLPRNYYKKLF.

About this clone itself: Sequence at one end of the junction differs from germline and may be a read error. V is TRGV3 and J is TRGJ1 or TRGJ2. This CDR3 contains 12 residues. CDR1 is VTNTFY, CDR2 YDVSTARD, per germline (reference sequence). The CDR3, as DNA: TGTGCCACCGGGGACAATTATTATAAGAAACTCTTT. Amino acid sequence: CATGDNYYKKLF.

As to this clone: Other DNA sequences in this sample translate to the same CDR3. This chain uses TRGV2 with TRGJ1 or TRGJ2. Germline CDR1 reads EGSNGY; CDR2 reads YDSYNSKV. The CDR3 runs to 13 residues. V was clipped by 1 base and J by 3 bases; unmatched bases: 3. The DNA of the CDR3 is TGTGCCACCTGGGACGGCCTTTATTATAAGAAACTCTTT. Translated: CATWDGLYYKKLF.

The chain has TRGV2 and TRGJP2. This CDR3 is built from 15 residues. Losses at the gene ends were 0 bases for V and 6 bases for J; bases not matched to a gene: 7. Germline V gene lookup returns CDR1 EGSNGY and CDR2 YDSYNSKV. Written as DNA, the CDR3 is TGTGCCACCTGGGACGGGCTAGTGGGTGATTGGATCAAGACGTTT. Its translation is CATWDGLVGDWIKTF.

This clone was seen a few times. The chain recombines TRGV8 with TRGJP2. Germline lookup yields CDR1 VENAVY and CDR2 YDSYNSRV. This CDR3 has 16 residues. Trimming cost V 0 bases and J 6 bases; bases outside gene matches: 10. For the CDR3, the DNA is TGTGCCACCTGGGATAGGGGGATCCGGGGTGATTGGATCAAGACGTTT. Amino acids: CATWDRGIRGDWIKTF.

The chain couples TRGV8 to TRGJP2. This CDR3 has 16 amino acids. The V segment lost 0 bases and the J segment 1 base; nucleotides outside the gene matches: 5. Germline values: CDR1 VENAVY, CDR2 YDSYNSRV. The CDR3 protein is CATWDRGSSSDWIKTF. Written as DNA, the CDR3 is TGTGCCACCTGGGATAGGGGATCTAGTAGTGATTGGATCAAGACGTTT.

This clone was seen a few times. A much larger clonotype is one base distant, so this may be a read error. The chain links TRGV8 to TRGJ1 or TRGJ2. There are 13 residues in the CDR3. Germline trimming cut 3 bases from V and 2 bases from J; bases unmatched to any gene: 4. CDR1 VENAVY and CDR2 YDSYNSRV come from the germline V gene. CDR3 DNA sequence: TGTGCCACCTGGGATGGGGATTATTATAAGAAACTCTTT. It is translated as CATWDGDYYKKLF.

The rearrangement uses TRGV2 and TRGJP. Per germline, CDR1 EGSNGY and CDR2 YDSYNSKV. The CDR3 spans 15 residues. V lost 3 bases and J lost 6; bases outside the gene matches: 2. CDR3 DNA: TGTGCCACCTGGGACTTAGAGTTGGGCAAAAAAATCAAGGTATTT. Translating gives CATWDLELGKKIKVF.

This clone was found a few times. Just one base apart from a much larger clone, this may be a read error. This rearrangement joins TRGV3 to TRGJ1 or TRGJ2. Germline V lookup: CDR1 VTNTFY, CDR2 YDVSTARD (reference sequence). V dropped 8 bases and J dropped 0; count of bases not matched to a gene: 1. This CDR3 has 11 amino acids. Written as DNA, the CDR3 is TGTGCCACCTTGAATTATTATAAGAAACTCTTT. Protein sequence: CATLNYYKKLF.

By share of the sample, this clone is medium-sized (0.01 to 0.1%). V is TRGV5 and J is TRGJP2. Germline CDR1 reads VINAFY; CDR2 reads YDVSNSKD. This CDR3 has 14 residues. V shed 3 bases, J shed 2 bases, and the junction held 3 bases outside the gene matches. The CDR3 reads CATWDRSSDWIKTF. CDR3 sequence (DNA): TGTGCCACCTGGGACCGGAGTAGTGATTGGATCAAGACGTTT.

This chain links TRGV4 with TRGJP2. V dropped 0 bases and J dropped 0; count of bases not matched to a gene: 13. The CDR3 is made up of 19 amino acids. CDR1 and CDR2 from the germline V gene are EGSTGY and YDSYTSSV. The CDR3 protein is CATWDGRRVLDSSDWIKTF. The DNA of the CDR3 is TGTGCCACCTGGGATGGGCGGAGGGTATTGGATAGTAGTGATTGGATCAAGACGTTT.

A few counts support this clone. The same CDR3 also results from other DNA sequences found in this sample. This chain joins TRGV4 and TRGJ1 or TRGJ2. This CDR3 contains 13 residues. Germline CDR1 EGSTGY, CDR2 YDSYTSSV. V dropped 4 bases and J dropped 4; count of bases not matched to a gene: 7. The chain's CDR3 is CATWDGLYYKKLF. The CDR3 DNA sequence: TGTGCCACCTGGGACGGATTATATTATAAGAAACTCTTT.

This clone is judged medium-sized (0.01 to 0.1%). Different DNA sequences within this sample yield the same CDR3. The V and J genes are TRGV2 and TRGJ1 or TRGJ2. Looked up from germline, CDR1 is EGSNGY and CDR2 is YDSYNSKV. The CDR3 consists of 13 residues. V shed 0 bases and J 3 bases; nucleotides not matched to a gene: 2. The CDR3 is CATWDGRYYKKLF. CDR3 sequence (DNA): TGTGCCACCTGGGACGGGCGTTATTATAAGAAACTCTTT.

The chain has TRGV4 and TRGJ1 or TRGJ2. The CDR3 has 14 residues. The trim removed 5 bases at V and 0 bases at J, leaving 7 bases unmatched. Germline assignment: CDR1 EGSTGY and CDR2 YDSYTSSV. The CDR3 loop is CATWGPSNYYKKLF. CDR3 bases: TGTGCCACCTGGGGCCCATCGAATTATTATAAGAAACTCTTT.

V and J are TRGV4 and TRGJ1 or TRGJ2. Per the germline V gene, CDR1 is EGSTGY and CDR2 is YDSYTSSV. The CDR3 has 13 amino acids. Germline trimming cut 4 bases from V and 1 base from J; bases unmatched to any gene: 4. DNA of the CDR3: TGTGCCACCTGGGAAATCAATTATTATAAGAAACTCTTT. Its protein product is CATWEINYYKKLF.

Of note for this clone: A much larger clone sits a single nucleotide away, making a read error possible. The chain joins TRGV2 to TRGJ1 or TRGJ2. With 2 bases clipped from V and 1 base from J, the junction kept 2 bases outside the gene matches. The V gene's germline CDR1 is EGSNGY and CDR2 YDSYNSKV. This CDR3 has 13 residues. The CDR3 DNA is TGTGCCACCTGGGACGTCAATTATTATAAGAAACTCTTT. It is translated as CATWDVNYYKKLF.

This clone has only a few counts. The chain employs TRGV5 and TRGJ1 or TRGJ2. Germline V lookup: CDR1 VINAFY, CDR2 YDVSNSKD. Trimming removed 2 bases from V and 5 bases from J; junction bases left unmatched: 3. The CDR3 runs to 12 residues. CDR3 sequence reads: CATWDTDYKKLF. CDR3 bases: TGTGCCACCTGGGACACGGATTATAAGAAACTCTTT.

The chain uses TRGV9 and TRGJ1 or TRGJ2. The V gene end was trimmed by 1 base and the J gene end by 5 bases; junction bases not matched to a gene: 8. Germline lookup yields CDR1 GITISATS and CDR2 ISYDGTV (reference sequence). This CDR3 has 14 amino acids. The CDR3 region has the DNA TGTGCCTTGTGGGAGGTAGTTAAAAATTATAAGAAACTCTTT. It codes for CALWEVVKNYKKLF.

This sequence joins TRGV10 and TRGJP1. TRGV10 carries the ORF label, with uncertain function. The CDR3 runs 21 residues. The J segment lost 1 base and the V segment lost 8 bases, leaving 26 bases of the junction unmatched. CDR3 protein: CAAWVLSGKVRLSTTGWFKIF. In nucleotides, the CDR3 is TGTGCTGCGTGGGTCCTATCCGGCAAGGTCCGTCTCTCTACCACTGGTTGGTTCAAGATATTT.

This clone appeared a few times. The chain couples TRGV8 to TRGJ1 or TRGJ2. CDR3 length: 13 amino acids. V shed 4 bases, J shed 11 bases, and the junction held 14 bases outside the gene matches. In germline, CDR1 is VENAVY, CDR2 YDSYNSRV. The CDR3 DNA sequence: TGTGCCACCTGGGACCGTCTCCCCAAGGAGAAACTCTTT. It encodes CATWDRLPKEKLF.

The rearrangement joins TRGV5 to TRGJ1 or TRGJ2. Looked up from germline, CDR1 is VINAFY and CDR2 is YDVSNSKD. V shed 0 bases, J shed 8 bases, and the junction held 10 bases outside the gene matches. CDR3 size: 14 residues. DNA for the CDR3: TGTGCCACCTGGGACAGGCCGGGCGGGGATAAGAAACTCTTT. Its protein is CATWDRPGGDKKLF.

Of note for this clone: At one boundary the junction diverges from the germline segment, which might be a read error. The chain combines TRGV5 with TRGJ1 or TRGJ2. This CDR3 comprises 15 residues. CDR1 and CDR2 from the germline V gene are VINAFY and YDVSNSKD. This chain's CDR3 is CATWDRPQFYYKNLF. DNA for the CDR3: TGTGCCACCTGGGACAGGCCCCAATTTTATTATAAGAACCTCTTT.

This clone was counted between two and nine times. V gene TRGV8 combines with J gene TRGJP1. Germline values: CDR1 VENAVY, CDR2 YDSYNSRV. There are 16 residues in the CDR3. V shed 1 base, J shed 0 bases, and the junction held 5 bases outside the gene matches. Here the CDR3 DNA reads TGTGCCACCTGGGATAGAGGAGATACCACTGGTTGGTTCAAGATATTT. Translation gives CATWDRGDTTGWFKIF.

With respect to this clone: Other DNA sequences from this sample encode an identical CDR3 as well. The chain has TRGV3 and TRGJ1 or TRGJ2. The CDR3 sequence is 15 residues long. Germline assignment: CDR1 VTNTFY and CDR2 YDVSTARD (reference sequence). Unmatched junction bases numbered 5, after V lost 0 bases and J lost 0 bases. The CDR3 loop is CATWDRPRNYYKKLF. The DNA of the CDR3 is TGTGCCACCTGGGACAGGCCAAGGAATTATTATAAGAAACTCTTT.

The chain recombines TRGV5 with TRGJ1 or TRGJ2. V shed 0 bases, J shed 12 bases, and the junction held 8 bases outside the gene matches. The CDR3 runs to 12 residues. Germline lookup yields CDR1 VINAFY and CDR2 YDVSNSKD. The CDR3 DNA reads as TGTGCCACCTGGGACAGGCAGGAGGGGAAACTCTTT. Translating gives CATWDRQEGKLF.

The V call is TRGV2, the J call TRGJP2. The CDR3 covers 14 residues. The V and J ends lost 0 bases and 7 bases, in that order; junction bases with no gene match: 5. Germline loops: CDR1 EGSNGY, CDR2 YDSYNSKV. The chain's CDR3 is CATWDGLFDWIKTF. In nucleotides, the CDR3 is TGTGCCACCTGGGACGGGCTTTTTGATTGGATCAAGACGTTT.

This chain links TRGV8 with TRGJ1 or TRGJ2. The trim removed 6 bases at V and 0 bases at J, leaving 11 bases unmatched. Germline loops: CDR1 VENAVY, CDR2 YDSYNSRV. This CDR3 has 15 amino acids. DNA for the CDR3: TGTGCCACCTGGTACCATTCGACGAATTATTATAAGAAACTCTTT. This codes for CATWYHSTNYYKKLF.

The chain couples TRGV10 to TRGJP1. TRGV10 is known as an ORF, though its function is uncertain. V trimming: 8 bases; J trimming: 4 bases; junction bases outside the gene matches: 14. The length of the CDR3 is 16 residues. CDR3 sequence: CAAWDPQWDTGWFKIF. Here the CDR3 DNA reads TGTGCTGCGTGGGATCCCCAATGGGACACTGGTTGGTTCAAGATATTT.

In regard to this clone: The same CDR3 also results from other DNA sequences found in this sample. The chain recombines TRGV2 with TRGJ1 or TRGJ2. This CDR3 is 14 amino acids long. Germline assignment: CDR1 EGSNGY and CDR2 YDSYNSKV. V shed 0 bases and J 5 bases; nucleotides not matched to a gene: 7. The DNA for the CDR3 is TGTGCCACCTGGGACGGGCTTGGGGATTATAAGAAACTCTTT. As protein: CATWDGLGDYKKLF.